A single sample gave rise to the 21 T cell receptor beta chains below, sequenced in a study of T cells after yellow fever vaccination. MiXCR was run by TCRdb on the 5' RACE reads, yielding one entry per CDR3 protein. The sample carries about 220,000 distinct CDR3 sequences, more than 3% recorded once. The sample was CD4+ T cells sorted from PBMCs, taken 10 days after the yellow fever booster vaccination. Source of these receptors: a man in his late teens or twenties who received the YFV17D yellow fever vaccine.

This clonotype was seen ten or more times. V and J are TRBV7-8 and TRBJ2-2; the D gene is possibly TRBD2 (7 bases). The germline gives CDR1 SGHVS, CDR2 FQNEAQ. The CDR3 runs to 17 residues. Trimming stripped 3 bases from V and 2 bases from J, with 16 bases between. The CDR3 coding sequence is TGTGCCAGCAGCTTGAACCCGGGGGGCCTTAACACCGGGGAGCTGTTTTTT. Translating it yields CASSLNPGGLNTGELFF.

At least ten counts were recorded for this clonotype. The rearrangement links TRBV5-1 to TRBJ2-7; D not certain. This CDR3 region has 14 residues. Trimming took off 2 bases at V and 6 bases at J, with 15 bases between the two ends. The germline V gene has CDR1 SGHRS and CDR2 YFSETQ. The DNA for the CDR3 is TGCGCCAGCAGCTTAGGTATTAAGGGTGCCGAGCAGTACTTC. Its protein is CASSLGIKGAEQYF.

This clonotype was seen more than once but under ten times. This chain connects TRBV20-1 to TRBJ1-6, with a tentative D call TRBD1 (5 bases). Trimming removed 3 bases at V and 10 bases at J, with 13 bases between. Looked up from germline, CDR1 is DFQATT and CDR2 is SNEGSKA (reference sequence). This CDR3 is built from 13 residues. The CDR3 region has the DNA TGCAGTGCTAGGGACACCGCGGGGTCACCCCTCCACTTT. Translated: CSARDTAGSPLHF.

The sample holds a few counts of this clonotype. The chain is built from TRBV20-1 and TRBJ1-5; 7 bases fit TRBD1. CDR3 length: 13 residues. CDR1 and CDR2 (germline): DFQATT, SNEGSKA (reference sequence). V gave up 6 bases and J gave up 7 bases; unmatched junction bases: 9. For the CDR3, the DNA is TGCAGTGCGGCGCAGGGGGGAGGGCAGCCCCAGCATTTT. Encoded protein: CSAAQGGGQPQHF.

At least ten counts were recorded for this clonotype. The chain combines TRBV20-1 with TRBJ2-5; D could derive from TRBD1 or TRBD2 (6 bases each). From germline, CDR1 is DFQATT and CDR2 SNEGSKA (reference sequence). This CDR3 contains 13 residues. The V end was cut by 4 bases, the J end by 3 bases, with 12 bases between. The DNA for the CDR3 is TGCAGTGCTACGCCGGGGGCTAAAGAGACCCAGTACTTC. It encodes CSATPGAKETQYF.

This clonotype was counted only a few times. CDR3 DNA sequence: TGCAGTGCTAGAGATGGAGCGGGGGGGTCCTACGAGCAGTACTTC. Its protein is CSARDGAGGSYEQYF. The V gene is TRBV20-1, the J gene TRBJ2-7; TRBD2 agrees at 10 bases. V shed 0 bases, J shed 1 base, and the junction held 3 bases outside the gene matches. Per the germline V gene, CDR1 is DFQATT and CDR2 is SNEGSKA (reference sequence). This CDR3 spans 15 amino acids.

This clonotype was recorded at least ten times. This chain links TRBV20-1 with TRBJ2-1; D may match TRBD1 or TRBD2 (5 bases each). Germline assignment: CDR1 DFQATT and CDR2 SNEGSKA (reference sequence). V lost 3 bases and J 5 bases, leaving 8 bases between the germline ends. CDR3 length: 12 amino acids. CDR3 DNA: TGCAGTGCTAGGGGGGTTAACAATGAGCAGTTCTTC. Its protein is CSARGVNNEQFF.

This clonotype has only a few counts. Germline is not matched at one junction end, which may reflect a read error. The J gene is TRBJ1-3, the V gene TRBV12-3 or TRBV12-4; 9 bases are shared with TRBD1. This CDR3 has 13 residues. This CDR3 is CASSIPGQGPRNF. In DNA form, the CDR3 reads TGTGCCAGCAGTATTCCGGGACAGGGCCCCAGGAATTTT.

This clonotype was observed at least ten times. The J gene is TRBJ2-1, the V gene TRBV4-1; 7 bases map to TRBD2. The CDR3 runs 13 residues. Germline CDR1 MGHRA, CDR2 YSYEKL. Trimming at V came to 4 bases and at J to 4 bases, leaving 1 base not matched to a gene. The CDR3 loop reads CASSLRGYNEQFF. CDR3 bases: TGCGCCAGCAGCCTGCGGGGGTACAATGAGCAGTTCTTC.

The chain couples TRBV19 to TRBJ1-2; TRBD1 matches 10 bases. Germline CDR1 and CDR2: LNHDA and SQIVND (reference sequence). The V gene end was trimmed by 5 bases and the J gene end by 4 bases; junction bases not matched to a gene: 7. This CDR3 contains 15 residues. CDR3 DNA: TGTGCCAGTAGTCTCCGGACAGGGGGAGTCTATGGCTACACCTTC. The encoded protein is CASSLRTGGVYGYTF.

This clonotype appeared many times. The rearrangement links TRBV6-2 or TRBV6-3 to TRBJ2-2; the D gene could be TRBD1 or TRBD2 (6 bases each). Germline V gene lookup returns CDR1 MNHEY and CDR2 SVGEGT. Trimming left V 6 bases short and J 2 bases short, with 16 bases between. The CDR3 is 16 residues long. The CDR3 DNA reads TGTGCCAGCAGCTATTCTAAGGGGGGCAACACCGGGGAGCTGTTTTTT. The encoded protein is CASSYSKGGNTGELFF.

Only a few counts were recorded for this clonotype. This chain joins TRBV3-1 and TRBJ2-7; maybe TRBD1 (6 bases). This CDR3 has 15 amino acids. CDR1 and CDR2 (germline): LGHDT, YNNKEL (reference sequence). V gave up 1 base and J gave up 2 bases, with 12 bases separating them. The CDR3 sequence: CASSQGGRGAYEQYF. CDR3 sequence (DNA): TGTGCCAGCAGCCAAGGCGGCAGGGGCGCCTACGAGCAGTACTTC.

This clonotype was counted at least ten times. The chain joins TRBV7-2 to TRBJ1-1, with D hard to call. V was cut by 5 bases and J by 3 bases, with 19 bases left in between. CDR1 is SGHTA and CDR2 is FQGNSA in the germline V gene. The CDR3 has 16 amino acids. Here the CDR3 reads CASSPGLSNSYTEAFF. Here the CDR3 DNA reads TGTGCCAGCAGCCCGGGGTTAAGCAACAGTTACACTGAAGCTTTCTTT.

This clonotype was detected ten times or more. The rearrangement uses TRBV20-1 and TRBJ1-1; 10 bases are shared with TRBD1. The CDR3 has 15 residues. Germline V gene sequence: CDR1 DFQATT, CDR2 SNEGSKA (reference sequence). V lost 3 bases, J lost 3 bases, and 7 bases stayed unmatched. This CDR3 reads CSASPRDRGHTEAFF. CDR3 nucleotides: TGCAGTGCTAGTCCGCGGGACAGGGGCCACACTGAAGCTTTCTTT.

This clonotype appeared many times. The chain joins TRBV6-1 to TRBJ2-1; D call uncertain. V lost 5 bases and J lost 0, with 5 bases in between. The CDR3 is made up of 13 amino acids. CDR1 is MNHNS and CDR2 is SASEGT in the germline V gene. DNA for the CDR3: TGTGCCAGCAGTCCTGTCTCCTACAATGAGCAGTTCTTC. The encoded protein is CASSPVSYNEQFF.

Only a few counts were recorded for this clonotype. The rearrangement links TRBV2 to TRBJ1-6; D remains ambiguous. V lost 2 bases and J lost 6, with 8 bases in between. Germline values: CDR1 SNHLY, CDR2 FYNNEI. The CDR3 loop spans 14 amino acids. The CDR3 reads CASSERLSNSPLHF. The CDR3 DNA reads TGTGCCAGCAGTGAACGACTGAGTAATTCACCCCTCCACTTT.

This clonotype has a handful of counts. The rearrangement links TRBV25-1 to TRBJ1-6; perhaps TRBD1 as D (5 bases). The V and J ends lost 8 bases and 11 bases respectively, with 22 bases between them. The CDR3 is 15 residues long. CDR1 and CDR2 (germline): MGHDK, SYGVNS. CDR3 region: CASQEVGTLRAPLHF. DNA of the CDR3: TGTGCCAGCCAGGAGGTTGGGACCCTCAGGGCACCCCTCCACTTT. Supplemented by reference TRBV25-1 and TRBJ1-6, the full variable domain reads EADIYQTPRYLVIGTGKKITLECSQTMGHDKMYWYQQDPGMELHLIHYSYGVNSTEKGDLSSESTVSRIRTEHFPLTLESARPSHTSQYLCASQEVGTLRAPLHFGNGTRLTVT.

This clonotype was seen repeatedly, ten times or more. The chain employs TRBV5-1 and TRBJ1-1; TRBD1 might be the D (5 bases). The germline V gene has CDR1 SGHRS and CDR2 YFSETQ. The CDR3 extends over 15 amino acids. V gave up 3 bases and J gave up 4 bases, with 16 bases separating them. The CDR3 DNA is TGCGCCAGCAGCTCATTGGGGGTGGGGAGCACTGAAGCTTTCTTT. Its translation: CASSSLGVGSTEAFF.

In this sample, this clonotype turned up many times. The chain combines TRBV4-3 with TRBJ2-4; 10 bases are a match to TRBD1. The CDR3 contains 14 residues. CDR1 is LGHNA and CDR2 is YSLEER in the germline V gene. J lost 8 bases, V lost 4 bases, and 5 bases had no gene match. The DNA of the CDR3 is TGCGCCAGCAGCCGGGACAGGGGTAACTACATTCAGTACTTC. This encodes CASSRDRGNYIQYF.

There are many counts of this clonotype. Germline and junction disagree at one end, which may indicate a read error. This chain connects TRBV12-3 or TRBV12-4 to TRBJ1-1, with D possibly matching TRBD1 (5 bases). The CDR3 runs 12 residues. The CDR3 DNA follows: TGTGCCAGCAGGTTAGAGGGGACTGAAGCTTTCTTT. Protein: CASRLEGTEAFF.

This clonotype was seen a few times. This chain joins TRBV30 and TRBJ1-4; D is undetermined. The CDR3 is made up of 12 amino acids. Between the trimmed V and J ends, which lost 1 base and 8 bases, there was a span of 8 bases. CDR1 GTSNPN and CDR2 SVGIG come from the germline V gene (reference sequence). The DNA for the CDR3 is TGTGCCTGGAGTGGGGTTGGCGAAAAACTGTTTTTT. As protein: CAWSGVGEKLFF.